The sequence of this T cell receptor (beta chain) was determined in a study of shared clonotypes between healthy human individuals. Study as a whole: Donors had three CD4 naive, three CD4 memory, two CD8 naive and one CD8 memory plate apiece.

With respect to this clone: What it binds is not known.

Points from the study as a whole: Against clonotypes common to all four donors, non-shared ones had lower generation probabilities. Only blood was sampled; tissue repertoires likely differ.

The sorted-subset replicate PCRs were given around 200 ng DNA, which is approximately 30,000 T cell genomes. The table came from immunoSEQ multiplex PCR; TCRdb's copy has only in-frame clones and leaves some out. The data show about 1.1 million clones, about 72% seen once. The V end was cut by 1 base, the J end by 4 bases, with 10 bases between. The CDR3 totals 14 residues. Germline-derived CDR1 and CDR2 are SSHAT and FNYEAQ (reference sequence). The specimen was memory CD4+ T cells from PBMCs. The subset denotes: CD45RA-negative fraction. The chain has TRBV7-7 and TRBJ2-5; possibly TRBD2 for D (5 bases). The sequence came from a young man in good health. Some clones in this sample may be carry-over from other donors' samples. The chain's CDR3 is CASSLGGSGETQYF. The CDR3 DNA reads TGTGCCAGCAGCTTAGGTGGGAGTGGAGAGACCCAGTACTTC. Drawing the rest from reference TRBV7-7 and TRBJ2-5, the complete variable domain is GAGVSQSPRYKVTKRGQDVTLRCDPISSHATLYWYQQALGQGPEFLTYFNYEAQPDKSGLPSDRFSAERPEGSISTLTIQRTEQRDSAMYRCASSLGGSGETQYFGPGTRLLVL.